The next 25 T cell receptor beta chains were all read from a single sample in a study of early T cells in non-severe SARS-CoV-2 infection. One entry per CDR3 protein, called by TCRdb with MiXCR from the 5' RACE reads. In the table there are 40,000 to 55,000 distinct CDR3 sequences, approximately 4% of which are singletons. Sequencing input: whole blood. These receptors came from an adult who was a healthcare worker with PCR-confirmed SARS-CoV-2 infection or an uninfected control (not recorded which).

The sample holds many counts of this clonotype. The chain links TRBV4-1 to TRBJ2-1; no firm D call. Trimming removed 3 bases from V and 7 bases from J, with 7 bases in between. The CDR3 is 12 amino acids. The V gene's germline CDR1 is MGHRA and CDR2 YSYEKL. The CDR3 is CASSHFVNEQFF. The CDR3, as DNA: TGCGCCAGCAGCCATTTCGTGAATGAGCAGTTCTTC.

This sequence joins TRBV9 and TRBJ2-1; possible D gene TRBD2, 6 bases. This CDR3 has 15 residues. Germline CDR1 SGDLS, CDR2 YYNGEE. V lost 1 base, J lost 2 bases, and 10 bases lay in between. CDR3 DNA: TGTGCCAGCAGCGTATTGGAGGGGCCCTACAATGAGCAGTTCTTC. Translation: CASSVLEGPYNEQFF.

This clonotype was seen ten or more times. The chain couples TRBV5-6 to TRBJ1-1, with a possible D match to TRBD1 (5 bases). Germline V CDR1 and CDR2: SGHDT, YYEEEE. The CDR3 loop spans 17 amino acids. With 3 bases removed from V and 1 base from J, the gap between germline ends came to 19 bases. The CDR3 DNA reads TGTGCCAGCAGCTATCCCGGGACGTCTACCCAGAACACTGAAGCTTTCTTT. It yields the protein CASSYPGTSTQNTEAFF.

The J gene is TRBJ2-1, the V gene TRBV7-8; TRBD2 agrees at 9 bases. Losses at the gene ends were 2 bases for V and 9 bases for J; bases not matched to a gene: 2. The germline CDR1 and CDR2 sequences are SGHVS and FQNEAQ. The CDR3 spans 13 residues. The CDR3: CASSLRTSAEQFF. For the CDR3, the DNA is TGTGCCAGCAGCTTAAGGACTAGCGCTGAGCAGTTCTTC.

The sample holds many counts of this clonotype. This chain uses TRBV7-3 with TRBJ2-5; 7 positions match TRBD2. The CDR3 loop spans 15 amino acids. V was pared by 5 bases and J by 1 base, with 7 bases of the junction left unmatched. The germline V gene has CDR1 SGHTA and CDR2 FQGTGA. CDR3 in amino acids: CASSPGRNRQETQYF. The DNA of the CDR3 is TGTGCCAGCAGCCCCGGGAGGAATCGCCAAGAGACCCAGTACTTC.

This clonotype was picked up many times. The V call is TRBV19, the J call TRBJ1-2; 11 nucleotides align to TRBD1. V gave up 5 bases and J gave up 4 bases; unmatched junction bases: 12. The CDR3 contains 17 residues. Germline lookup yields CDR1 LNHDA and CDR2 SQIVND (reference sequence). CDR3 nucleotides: TGTGCCAGTAGTGGCTACCCGAGGACAGGGGGCGGCTATGGCTACACCTTC. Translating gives CASSGYPRTGGGYGYTF.

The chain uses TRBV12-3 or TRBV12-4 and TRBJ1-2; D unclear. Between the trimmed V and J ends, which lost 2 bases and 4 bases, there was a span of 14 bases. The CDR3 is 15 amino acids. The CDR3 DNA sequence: TGTGCCAGCAGTTTACAGGCAGCTCGTCGCTATGGCTACACCTTC. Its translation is CASSLQAARRYGYTF.

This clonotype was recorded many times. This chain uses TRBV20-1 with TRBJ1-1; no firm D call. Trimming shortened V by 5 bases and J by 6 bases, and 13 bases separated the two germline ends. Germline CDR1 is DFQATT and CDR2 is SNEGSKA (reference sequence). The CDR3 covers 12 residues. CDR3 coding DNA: TGCAGTGCTCCCATGAGGAAGGCTGAAGCTTTCTTT. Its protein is CSAPMRKAEAFF.

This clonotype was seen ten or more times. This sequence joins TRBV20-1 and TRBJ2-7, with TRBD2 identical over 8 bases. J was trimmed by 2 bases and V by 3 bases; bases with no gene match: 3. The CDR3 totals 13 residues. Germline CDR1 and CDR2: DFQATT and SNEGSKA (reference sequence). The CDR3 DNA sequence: TGCAGTGCTAGCGGGGGGGAACCCTACGAGCAGTACTTC. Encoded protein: CSASGGEPYEQYF.

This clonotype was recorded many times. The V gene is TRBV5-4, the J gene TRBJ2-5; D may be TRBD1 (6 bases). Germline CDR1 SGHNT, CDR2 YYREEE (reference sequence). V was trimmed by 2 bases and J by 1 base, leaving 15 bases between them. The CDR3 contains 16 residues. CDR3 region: CASSFTGYRAQETQYF. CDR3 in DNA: TGTGCCAGCAGCTTCACAGGGTATCGGGCCCAAGAGACCCAGTACTTC.

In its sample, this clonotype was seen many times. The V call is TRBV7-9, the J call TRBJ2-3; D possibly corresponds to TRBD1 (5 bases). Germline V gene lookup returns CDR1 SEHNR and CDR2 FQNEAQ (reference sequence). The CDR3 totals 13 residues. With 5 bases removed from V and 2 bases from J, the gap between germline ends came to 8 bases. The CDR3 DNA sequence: TGTGCCAGCAGCGACAGCTACACAGATACGCAGTATTTT. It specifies CASSDSYTDTQYF.

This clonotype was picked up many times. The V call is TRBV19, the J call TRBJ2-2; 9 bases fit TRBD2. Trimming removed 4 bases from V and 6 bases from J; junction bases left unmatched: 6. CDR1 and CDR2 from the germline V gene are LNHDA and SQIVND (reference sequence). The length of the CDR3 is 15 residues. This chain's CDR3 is CASSRISGSAGELFF. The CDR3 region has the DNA TGTGCCAGTAGTAGGATTAGCGGGAGTGCCGGGGAGCTGTTTTTT.

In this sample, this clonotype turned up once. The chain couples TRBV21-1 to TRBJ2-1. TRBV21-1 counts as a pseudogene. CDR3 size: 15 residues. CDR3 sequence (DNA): TGTGCCAGCAGCAAACCACAGACTCTGGGGAATGAGCAGTTCTTC. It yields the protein CASSKPQTLGNEQFF.

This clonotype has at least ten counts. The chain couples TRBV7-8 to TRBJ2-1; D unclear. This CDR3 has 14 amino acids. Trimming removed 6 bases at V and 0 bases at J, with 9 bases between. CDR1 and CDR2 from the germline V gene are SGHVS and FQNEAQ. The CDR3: CASRAPGSYNEQFF. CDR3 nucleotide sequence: TGTGCCAGCAGGGCTCCCGGCTCCTACAATGAGCAGTTCTTC.

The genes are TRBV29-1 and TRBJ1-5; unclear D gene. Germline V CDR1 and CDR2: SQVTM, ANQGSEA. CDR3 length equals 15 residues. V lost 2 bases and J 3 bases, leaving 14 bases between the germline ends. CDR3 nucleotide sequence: TGCAGCGTTGAACACCCCGCAGGCTACAATCAGCCCCAGCATTTT. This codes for CSVEHPAGYNQPQHF.

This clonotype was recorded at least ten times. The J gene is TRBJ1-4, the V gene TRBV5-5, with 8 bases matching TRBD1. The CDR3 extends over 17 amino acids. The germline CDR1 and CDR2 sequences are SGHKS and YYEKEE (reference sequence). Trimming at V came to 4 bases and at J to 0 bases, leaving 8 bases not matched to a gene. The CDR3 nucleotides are TGTGCCAGCAGCAGGGGACAGGCCTCCTCAACTAATGAAAAACTGTTTTTT. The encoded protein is CASSRGQASSTNEKLFF. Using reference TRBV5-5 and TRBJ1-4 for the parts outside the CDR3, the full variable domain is DAGVTQSPTHLIKTRGQQVTLRCSPISGHKSVSWYQQVLGQGPQFIFQYYEKEERGRGNFPDRFSARQFPNYSSELNVNALLLGDSALYLCASSRGQASSTNEKLFFGSGTQLSVL.

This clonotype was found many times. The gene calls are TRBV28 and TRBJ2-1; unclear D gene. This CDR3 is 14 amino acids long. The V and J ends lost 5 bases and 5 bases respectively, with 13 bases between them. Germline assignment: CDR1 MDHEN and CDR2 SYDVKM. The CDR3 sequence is CASSPRRDHNEQFF. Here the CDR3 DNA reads TGTGCCAGCAGTCCACGCCGTGACCACAATGAGCAGTTCTTC.

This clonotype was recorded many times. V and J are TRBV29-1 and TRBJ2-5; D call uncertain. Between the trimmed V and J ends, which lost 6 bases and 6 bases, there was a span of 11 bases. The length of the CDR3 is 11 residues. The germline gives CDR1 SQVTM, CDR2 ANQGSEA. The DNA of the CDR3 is TGCAGCGTGTTAGAAAGGAAGACCCAGTACTTC. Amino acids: CSVLERKTQYF.

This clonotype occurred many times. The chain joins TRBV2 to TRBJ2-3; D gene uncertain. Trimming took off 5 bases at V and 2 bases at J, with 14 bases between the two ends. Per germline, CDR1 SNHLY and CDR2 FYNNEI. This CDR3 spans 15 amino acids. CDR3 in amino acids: CASSPTTSPTDTQYF. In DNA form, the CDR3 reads TGTGCCAGCAGTCCAACGACCTCACCCACAGATACGCAGTATTTT.

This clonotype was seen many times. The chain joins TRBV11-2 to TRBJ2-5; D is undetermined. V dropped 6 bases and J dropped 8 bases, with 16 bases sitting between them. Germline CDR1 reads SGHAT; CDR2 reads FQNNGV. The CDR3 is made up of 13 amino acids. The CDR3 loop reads CASRGPGLGTQYF. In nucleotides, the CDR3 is TGTGCCAGCAGAGGTCCGGGCCTCGGCACCCAGTACTTC.

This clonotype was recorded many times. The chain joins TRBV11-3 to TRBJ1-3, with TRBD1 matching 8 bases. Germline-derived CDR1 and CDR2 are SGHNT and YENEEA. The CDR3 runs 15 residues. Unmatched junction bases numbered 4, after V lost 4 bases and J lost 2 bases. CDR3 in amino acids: CASSSRTGTGNTIYF. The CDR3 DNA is TGTGCCAGCAGCTCTCGGACAGGGACTGGAAACACCATATATTTT.

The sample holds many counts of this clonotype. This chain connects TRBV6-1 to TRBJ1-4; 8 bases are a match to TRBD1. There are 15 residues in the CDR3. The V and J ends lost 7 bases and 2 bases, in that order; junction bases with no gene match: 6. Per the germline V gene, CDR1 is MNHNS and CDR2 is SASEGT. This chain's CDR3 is CASIPTGATNEKLFF. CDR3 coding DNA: TGTGCCAGCATCCCGACAGGGGCTACTAATGAAAAACTGTTTTTT.

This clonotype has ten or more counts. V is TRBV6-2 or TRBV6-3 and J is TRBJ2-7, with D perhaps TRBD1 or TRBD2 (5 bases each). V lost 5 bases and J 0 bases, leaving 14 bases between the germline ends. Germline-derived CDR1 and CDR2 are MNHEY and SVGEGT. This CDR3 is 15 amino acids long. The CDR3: CASSEGTVSSYEQYF. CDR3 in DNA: TGTGCCAGCAGTGAGGGGACGGTATCCTCCTACGAGCAGTACTTC.

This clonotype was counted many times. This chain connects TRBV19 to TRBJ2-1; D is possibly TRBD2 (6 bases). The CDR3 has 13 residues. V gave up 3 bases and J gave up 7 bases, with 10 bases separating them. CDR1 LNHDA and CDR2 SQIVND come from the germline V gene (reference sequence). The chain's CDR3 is CASSMWEVNEQFF. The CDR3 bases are TGTGCCAGTAGTATGTGGGAGGTGAATGAGCAGTTCTTC.

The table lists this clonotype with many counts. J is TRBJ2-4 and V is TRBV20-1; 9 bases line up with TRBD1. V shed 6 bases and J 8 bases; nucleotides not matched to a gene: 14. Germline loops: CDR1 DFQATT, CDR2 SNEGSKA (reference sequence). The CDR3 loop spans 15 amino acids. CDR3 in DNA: TGCAGTGCACAAAATTTCGGGACAGGGTCTGACATTCAGTACTTC. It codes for CSAQNFGTGSDIQYF.